This passage covers 5 T cell receptor beta chains from one sample sequenced in a study of T cell responses to AZD1222 COVID-19 vaccine. Assay used: immunoSEQ multiplex PCR; TCRdb lists only in-frame clones, some missing. Of more than 140,000 clones listed, approximately 93% are singletons. The sample in question was peripheral blood, obtained on day 0 of MenACWY control vaccination. These receptors were collected from an adult in good health.

The chain employs TRBV6-5 and TRBJ2-5; 7 nucleotides agree with TRBD2. From germline, CDR1 is MNHEY and CDR2 SVGAGI. V shed 6 bases and J 5 bases; nucleotides not matched to a gene: 12. The CDR3 sequence is 15 residues long. In DNA form, the CDR3 reads TGTGCCAGCAGACAACGGGGGGATGGGATGGAGACCCAGTACTTC. Amino acid sequence: CASRQRGDGMETQYF.

V is TRBV3-1 (or the pseudogene TRBV3-2) and J is TRBJ2-6, with TRBD2 matching over 13 bases. Germline assignment: CDR1 LGHDT and CDR2 YNNKEL (reference sequence). V lost 4 bases to trimming and J lost 2 bases; unmatched junction nucleotides: 8. The CDR3 is made up of 19 amino acids. The CDR3 reads CASSPTSGRLFTGANVLTF. The CDR3 DNA reads TGTGCCAGCAGCCCGACTAGCGGGAGGTTGTTCACTGGGGCCAACGTCCTGACTTTC.

V usage is TRBV19 and J usage is TRBJ1-1; D possibly corresponds to TRBD1 (6 bases). V was pared by 3 bases and J by 4 bases, with 15 bases between. This CDR3 spans 15 amino acids. Germline V gives CDR1 LNHDA, CDR2 SQIVND (reference sequence). DNA for the CDR3: TGTGCCAGTAGTATGACAGGTGCGGAGAGCACTGAAGCTTTCTTT. It encodes CASSMTGAESTEAFF.

V and J are TRBV21-1 and TRBJ1-4. TRBV21-1 is assigned pseudogene status. The CDR3 length is 14 residues. This CDR3 is CASSKGGVSEKLFF. The CDR3, as DNA: TGTGCCAGCAGCAAAGGGGGGGTTAGTGAAAAACTGTTTTTT.

The J gene is TRBJ2-5, the V gene TRBV19, with 7 bases fitting TRBD2. The germline CDR1 and CDR2 sequences are LNHDA and SQIVND (reference sequence). This CDR3 has 14 amino acids. V was clipped by 2 bases and J by 3 bases; unmatched bases: 3. The CDR3 region has the DNA TGTGCCAGTAGTATATCGGGGGGAGAAGAGACCCAGTACTTC. It encodes CASSISGGEETQYF.